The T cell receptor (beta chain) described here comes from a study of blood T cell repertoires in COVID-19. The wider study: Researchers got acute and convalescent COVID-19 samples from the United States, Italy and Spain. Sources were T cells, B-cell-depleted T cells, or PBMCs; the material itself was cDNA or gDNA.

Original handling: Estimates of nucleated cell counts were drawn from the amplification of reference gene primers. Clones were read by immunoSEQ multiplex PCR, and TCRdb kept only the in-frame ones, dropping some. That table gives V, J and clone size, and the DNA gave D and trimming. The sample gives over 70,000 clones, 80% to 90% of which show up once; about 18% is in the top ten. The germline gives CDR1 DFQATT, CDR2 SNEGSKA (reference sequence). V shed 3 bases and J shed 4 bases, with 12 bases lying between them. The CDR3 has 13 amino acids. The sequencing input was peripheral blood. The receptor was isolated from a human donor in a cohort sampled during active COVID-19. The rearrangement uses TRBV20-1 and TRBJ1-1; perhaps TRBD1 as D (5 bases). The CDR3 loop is CSASFRGGTEAFF. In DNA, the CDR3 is TGCAGTGCTAGTTTTAGGGGTGGCACTGAAGCTTTCTTT.